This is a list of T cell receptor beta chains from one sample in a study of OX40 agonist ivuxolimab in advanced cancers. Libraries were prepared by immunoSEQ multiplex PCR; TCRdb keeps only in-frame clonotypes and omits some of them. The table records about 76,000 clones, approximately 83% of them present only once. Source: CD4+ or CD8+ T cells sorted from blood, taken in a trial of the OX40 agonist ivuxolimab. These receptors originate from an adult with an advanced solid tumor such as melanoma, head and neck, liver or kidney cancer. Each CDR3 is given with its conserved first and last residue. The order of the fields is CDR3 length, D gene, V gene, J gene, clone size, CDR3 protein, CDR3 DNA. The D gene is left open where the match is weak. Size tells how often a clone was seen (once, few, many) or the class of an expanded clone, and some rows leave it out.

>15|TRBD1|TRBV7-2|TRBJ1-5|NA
CASSFLTGENQPQHF
TGTGCCAGCAGCTTCTTGACAGGGGAAAATCAGCCCCAGCATTTT
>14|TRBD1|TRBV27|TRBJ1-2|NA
CASRGQLPNYGYTF
TGTGCCAGCAGGGGACAGTTACCTAACTATGGCTACACCTTC
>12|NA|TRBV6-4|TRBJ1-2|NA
CASSAQGYGYTF
TGTGCCAGCAGCGCCCAAGGATATGGCTACACCTTC
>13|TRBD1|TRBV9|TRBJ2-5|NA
CASSQGQGETQYF
TGTGCCAGCAGCCAGGGACAGGGTGAGACCCAGTACTTC
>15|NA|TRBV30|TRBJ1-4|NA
CAWRPSGTQNEKLFF
TGTGCCTGGAGACCCTCCGGGACACAGAATGAAAAACTGTTTTTT
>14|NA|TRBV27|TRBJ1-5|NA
CASSFRGGNQPQHF
TGTGCCAGCAGTTTCCGGGGTGGCAATCAGCCCCAGCATTTT
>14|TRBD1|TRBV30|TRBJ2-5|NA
CAWSGGTGEATQYF
TGTGCCTGGAGTGGCGGGACAGGGGAGGCGACCCAGTACTTC
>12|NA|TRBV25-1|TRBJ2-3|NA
CASVGIGDTQYF
TGTGCCAGCGTAGGCATAGGGGATACGCAGTATTTT
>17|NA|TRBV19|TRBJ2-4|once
CASSIQVSGGAKNIQYF
TGTGCCAGTAGCATCCAGGTATCCGGGGGAGCCAAAAACATTCAGTACTTC
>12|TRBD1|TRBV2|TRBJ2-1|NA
CASSLQGYEQFF
TGTGCCAGCAGTCTACAGGGGTATGAGCAGTTCTTC
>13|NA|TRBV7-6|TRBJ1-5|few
CASSRDENQPQHF
TGTGCCAGCAGCAGGGACGAAAATCAGCCCCAGCATTTT
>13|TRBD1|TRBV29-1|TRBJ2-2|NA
CSVGDRVTGELFF
TGCAGCGTTGGAGACAGGGTAACCGGGGAGCTGTTTTTT
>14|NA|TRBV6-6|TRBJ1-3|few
CASSLLGHGNTIYF
TGTGCCAGCAGTCTTTTGGGACATGGAAACACCATATATTTT
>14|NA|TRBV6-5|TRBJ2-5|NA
CASSAGPLRETQYF
TGTGCCAGCAGTGCGGGACCCCTAAGAGAGACCCAGTACTTC
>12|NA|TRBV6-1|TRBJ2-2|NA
CASSAGYGELFF
TGTGCCAGCAGTGCAGGGTACGGGGAGCTGTTTTTT
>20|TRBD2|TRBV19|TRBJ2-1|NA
CASSITGGLAGALSYNEQFF
TGTGCCAGTAGTATAACGGGAGGACTAGCGGGAGCTCTCTCCTACAATGAGCAGTTCTTC
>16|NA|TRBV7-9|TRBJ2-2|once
CATPGGPRIRTGELFF
TGTGCCACGCCCGGGGGCCCCCGTATTCGGACCGGGGAGCTGTTTTTT
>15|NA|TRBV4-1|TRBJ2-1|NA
CASSPRGRELNEQFF
TGCGCCAGCAGCCCGAGGGGGCGGGAGTTGAATGAGCAGTTCTTC
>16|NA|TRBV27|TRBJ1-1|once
CASQRTIRGMNTEAFF
TGTGCCAGCCAACGAACTATCAGGGGAATGAACACTGAAGCTTTCTTT
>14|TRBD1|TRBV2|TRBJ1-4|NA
CASSNRGTGEKLFF
TGTGCCAGCAGTAACAGGGGGACGGGTGAAAAACTGTTTTTT
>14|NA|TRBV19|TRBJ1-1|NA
CASSIGQANTEAFF
TGTGCCAGTAGTATAGGACAGGCGAACACTGAAGCTTTCTTT
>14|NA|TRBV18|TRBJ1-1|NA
CASSPPKGDTEAFF
TGTGCCAGCTCACCACCGAAGGGTGACACTGAAGCTTTCTTT
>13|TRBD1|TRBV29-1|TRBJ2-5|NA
CSVARGRGETQYF
TGCAGCGTTGCAAGGGGGCGAGGGGAGACCCAGTACTTC
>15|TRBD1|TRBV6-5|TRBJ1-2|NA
CASSSPGQKSYGYTF
TGTGCCAGCAGTTCCCCGGGACAGAAAAGCTATGGCTACACCTTC
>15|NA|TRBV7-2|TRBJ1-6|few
CASEEEGSYNSPLHF
TGTGCCAGCGAGGAGGAGGGCTCCTATAATTCACCCCTCCACTTT